Presented here are 28 T cell receptor beta chains from one specimen sequenced in a study of cytomegalovirus exposure and HLA in healthy donors. With 60 Vbeta and 13 Jbeta primers, the PCR was carried out. Sequencing was performed with immunoSEQ multiplex PCR; in TCRdb, only in-frame clones are kept and a portion is missing. Among 90,000 to 140,000 clones listed, approximately 80% were seen once. Input material: PBMCs. These receptors all stem from a man aged 25 to 45 in good health and CMV-seronegative.

V gene TRBV5-6 combines with J gene TRBJ1-3; a possible D gene is TRBD1 (6 bases). Germline assignment: CDR1 SGHDT and CDR2 YYEEEE. This CDR3 has 13 amino acids. Trimming cost V 5 bases and J 2 bases, with 8 bases left between them. DNA for the CDR3: TGTGCCAGCAGAAGGACAGCTGGAAACACCATATATTTT. This encodes CASRRTAGNTIYF.

This chain joins TRBV27 and TRBJ2-7; D is unclear. The CDR3 covers 16 residues. The ends were cut back, 5 bases at V and 1 base at J, with 18 bases in the middle. In germline, CDR1 is MNHEY, CDR2 SMNVEV (reference sequence). As DNA, the CDR3 is TGTGCCAGCAGTCCCCAGGCGTGGTATGAGTCCTACGAGCAGTACTTC. It encodes CASSPQAWYESYEQYF.

In this sample, this clone turned up a few times. V gene TRBV6-1 combines with J gene TRBJ1-5; D unclear. CDR3 length: 15 residues. Trimming cost V 5 bases and J 0 bases, with 11 bases left between them. The germline V gene encodes CDR1 MNHNS and CDR2 SASEGT. The CDR3 protein is CASSFSGFSNQPQHF. In DNA form, the CDR3 reads TGTGCCAGCAGTTTTTCGGGGTTTAGCAATCAGCCCCAGCATTTT.

The chain uses TRBV23-1 and TRBJ2-1; the D gene is possibly TRBD1 (5 bases). TRBV23-1 is labeled an ORF, and its function is uncertain. The CDR3 contains 16 residues. Between the trimmed V and J ends, which lost 2 bases and 3 bases, there was a span of 14 bases. CDR3 protein: CASSQTARDSYNEQFF. CDR3 sequence (DNA): TGCGCCAGCAGTCAAACGGCCCGAGACAGCTACAATGAGCAGTTCTTC.

The V gene is TRBV5-1, the J gene TRBJ2-7, with TRBD2 identical over 8 bases. Germline V lookup: CDR1 SGHRS, CDR2 YFSETQ. The CDR3 length is 18 residues. J was trimmed by 1 base and V by 0 bases; bases with no gene match: 12. CDR3: CASSLVPSGYIVSYEQYF. The CDR3 DNA is TGCGCCAGCAGCTTGGTACCTAGCGGGTACATCGTTTCCTACGAGCAGTACTTC. The complete variable domain, with remaining parts taken from reference TRBV5-1 and TRBJ2-7, reads KAGVTQTPRYLIKTRGQQVTLSCSPISGHRSVSWYQQTPGQGLQFLFEYFSETQRNKGNFPGRFSGRQFSNSRSEMNVSTLELGDSALYLCASSLVPSGYIVSYEQYFGPGTRLTVT.

V and J are TRBV5-6 and TRBJ2-5; D unresolved. CDR3 size: 14 residues. Trimming took 4 bases from V and 2 from J, leaving 12 bases between them. Germline V gene data show CDR1 as SGHDT and CDR2 as YYEEEE. CDR3 protein: CASSPPGQQETQYF. In DNA, the CDR3 is TGTGCCAGCAGCCCCCCTGGTCAGCAAGAGACCCAGTACTTC.

The rearrangement links TRBV4-1 to TRBJ1-2, with D possibly TRBD1 on 5 matching bases. The CDR3 is 14 amino acids. V was pared by 4 bases and J by 2 bases, with 11 bases between. Germline-derived CDR1 and CDR2 are MGHRA and YSYEKL. The CDR3 spells CASSPRQGNYGYTF. CDR3 DNA: TGCGCCAGCAGCCCCCGCCAGGGAAACTATGGCTACACCTTC.

The chain joins TRBV2 to TRBJ2-7; 7 bases line up with TRBD1. There are 12 residues in the CDR3. Germline V gene data show CDR1 as SNHLY and CDR2 as FYNNEI. J lost 7 bases, V lost 6 bases, and 6 bases had no gene match. DNA for the CDR3: TGTGCCAGCAGGGTACAGGGGTGGGAGCAGTACTTC. It encodes CASRVQGWEQYF. Full variable domain (remainder filled in from reference TRBV2 and TRBJ2-7): EPEVTQTPSHQVTQMGQEVILRCVPISNHLYFYWYRQILGQKVEFLVSFYNNEISEKSEIFDDQFSVERPDGSNFTLKIRSTKLEDSAMYFCASRVQGWEQYFGPGTRLTVT.

The rearrangement uses TRBV2 and TRBJ1-2; 9 positions match TRBD1. The V segment lost 0 bases and the J segment 8 bases; nucleotides outside the gene matches: 7. The CDR3 is 15 amino acids. The V gene's germline CDR1 is SNHLY and CDR2 FYNNEI. CDR3 sequence reads: CASSEARQGGGGYTF. The CDR3 DNA sequence: TGTGCCAGCAGTGAAGCGCGACAGGGGGGAGGAGGCTACACCTTC.

In this sample, this clone turned up a few times. The V and J genes are TRBV10-1 and TRBJ2-7, with TRBD2 matching 9 bases. CDR1 and CDR2 from the germline V gene are WNHNN and SYGVQD (reference sequence). J lost 0 bases, V lost 2 bases, and 2 bases had no gene match. The CDR3 loop spans 15 amino acids. CDR3: CASSELSGGSYEQYF. The CDR3 region has the DNA TGCGCCAGCAGTGAGCTTAGCGGGGGCTCCTACGAGCAGTACTTC.

This rearrangement joins TRBV28 to TRBJ1-1; D perhaps matches TRBD1 (6 bases). Germline V gives CDR1 MDHEN, CDR2 SYDVKM. The V and J ends lost 8 bases and 5 bases respectively, with 15 bases between them. This CDR3 contains 13 residues. CDR3 nucleotide sequence: TGTGCCAGCGTAAACAGCCAGGGGACTGAAGCTTTCTTT. Protein sequence: CASVNSQGTEAFF.

J is TRBJ1-4 and V is TRBV4-1; maybe TRBD1 (6 bases). CDR3 length equals 16 residues. V was pared by 1 base and J by 3 bases, with 12 bases between. Germline values: CDR1 MGHRA, CDR2 YSYEKL. CDR3 region: CASSQVVGAPNEKLFF. As DNA, the CDR3 is TGCGCCAGCAGCCAAGTAGTGGGGGCGCCTAATGAAAAACTGTTTTTT.

Only a few counts were recorded for this clone. The V call is TRBV11-2, the J call TRBJ2-3, with TRBD2 identical over 8 bases. This CDR3 is built from 16 residues. CDR1 and CDR2 (germline): SGHAT, FQNNGV. V shed 1 base and J 5 bases; nucleotides not matched to a gene: 8. CDR3 DNA: TGTGCCAGCAGCTTAGGGACGGGGGGGCAGGGAGATACGCAGTATTTT. The encoded protein is CASSLGTGGQGDTQYF.

The gene calls are TRBV7-9 and TRBJ2-7, with TRBD2 as a possible D gene (6 bases). Trimming removed 2 bases at V and 5 bases at J, with 19 bases between. The CDR3 has 16 residues. The germline V gene encodes CDR1 SEHNR and CDR2 FQNEAQ (reference sequence). CDR3 region: CASSLFVRGGFHEQYF. The CDR3 bases are TGTGCCAGCAGCTTATTTGTAAGAGGAGGGTTCCACGAGCAGTACTTC.

This chain uses TRBV30 with TRBJ1-2; D unclear. Trimming left V 4 bases short and J 6 bases short, with 18 bases between. The CDR3 contains 14 residues. CDR1 GTSNPN and CDR2 SVGIG come from the germline V gene (reference sequence). CDR3 sequence: CAWISAGRADGYTF. For the CDR3, the DNA is TGTGCCTGGATCTCCGCCGGGCGGGCGGATGGCTACACCTTC.

This clone was picked up a small number of times. The CDR3 loop is CASSSRTDAYEQYF. The CDR3 region has the DNA TGCGCCAGCAGCTCCCGGACAGACGCCTACGAGCAGTACTTC. The gene calls are TRBV5-1 and TRBJ2-7, with D possibly TRBD1 on 6 matching bases. CDR3 length equals 14 residues. Deletions cut 3 bases from V and 2 bases from J, with 12 bases between. Germline-derived CDR1 and CDR2 are SGHRS and YFSETQ.

The gene calls are TRBV20-1 and TRBJ1-4; D gene ambiguous. This CDR3 spans 11 amino acids. Germline assignment: CDR1 DFQATT and CDR2 SNEGSKA (reference sequence). The CDR3 DNA reads as TGCCAGGTCTCAACTAATGAAAAACTGTTTTTT. As protein: CQVSTNEKLFF.

The V and J genes are TRBV27 and TRBJ2-7; D might be TRBD1 (6 bases). V lost 2 bases and J 6 bases, leaving 20 bases between the germline ends. CDR1 MNHEY and CDR2 SMNVEV come from the germline V gene (reference sequence). The CDR3 has 16 residues. The CDR3 sequence: CASSLRSGHRDLEQYF. The CDR3, as DNA: TGTGCCAGCAGTTTAAGGTCAGGCCACAGGGACCTCGAGCAGTACTTC.

In this sample, this clone turned up once. V usage is TRBV5-6 and J usage is TRBJ1-2; tentative D call: TRBD1 (6 bases). V shed 0 bases and J shed 1 base, with 16 bases lying between them. The CDR3 sequence is 17 residues long. The germline V gene has CDR1 SGHDT and CDR2 YYEEEE. CDR3 protein: CASSLEAGVSHNYGYTF. The CDR3 bases are TGTGCCAGCAGCTTGGAGGCAGGGGTTTCCCATAACTATGGCTACACCTTC.

This clone was observed a few times. The rearrangement uses TRBV2 and TRBJ1-1, with D tentatively TRBD1 (5 bases). Trimming stripped 6 bases from V and 0 bases from J, with 14 bases between. Germline V gene data show CDR1 as SNHLY and CDR2 as FYNNEI. This CDR3 has 15 amino acids. Here the CDR3 reads CASRWSETVNTEAFF. The CDR3 DNA reads as TGTGCCAGCAGGTGGAGTGAGACAGTGAACACTGAAGCTTTCTTT. The full variable domain, completed using reference TRBV2 and TRBJ1-1, is EPEVTQTPSHQVTQMGQEVILRCVPISNHLYFYWYRQILGQKVEFLVSFYNNEISEKSEIFDDQFSVERPDGSNFTLKIRSTKLEDSAMYFCASRWSETVNTEAFFGQGTRLTVV.

The gene calls are TRBV6-6 and TRBJ2-1; TRBD2 aligns across 10 bases. Per germline, CDR1 MNHNY and CDR2 SVGAGI (reference sequence). The V gene end was trimmed by 6 bases and the J gene end by 10 bases; junction bases not matched to a gene: 9. This CDR3 is 14 amino acids long. The CDR3 spells CASRAGGPATEQFF. DNA for the CDR3: TGTGCCAGCAGAGCGGGAGGGCCGGCCACAGAGCAGTTCTTC.

The CDR3 reads CASSPRGAENEKLFF. For the CDR3, the DNA is TGTGCCAGCAGCCCCAGGGGTGCAGAAAATGAAAAACTGTTTTTT. The rearrangement joins TRBV16 to TRBJ1-4, with D maybe TRBD1 (6 bases). Germline V gene data show CDR1 as KGHSY and CDR2 as FQNENV. This CDR3 region has 15 residues. Trimming stripped 4 bases from V and 5 bases from J, with 14 bases between.

The chain couples TRBV19 to TRBJ2-2; D is unclear. Looked up from germline, CDR1 is LNHDA and CDR2 is SQIVND (reference sequence). The V gene lost 7 bases and the J gene lost 2 bases, with 11 bases spanning the gap. The CDR3 spans 14 residues. The CDR3 here is CASTPMSNTGELFF. The CDR3 bases are TGTGCCAGTACCCCGATGAGCAACACCGGGGAGCTGTTTTTT.

This clone was seen only a few times. This chain connects TRBV15 to TRBJ2-7; the match to TRBD2 covers 10 bases. The V gene end was trimmed by 4 bases and the J gene end by 1 base; junction bases not matched to a gene: 4. The V gene's germline CDR1 is LNHNV and CDR2 YYDKDF (reference sequence). The CDR3 length is 15 residues. CDR3 sequence reads: CATSTSSGGSYEQYF. The CDR3 DNA reads as TGTGCCACCAGCACCTCTAGCGGGGGATCCTACGAGCAGTACTTC.

J is TRBJ2-5 and V is TRBV29-1, with 11 bases matching TRBD2. The CDR3 extends over 13 amino acids. V shed 7 bases, J shed 5 bases, and the junction held 6 bases outside the gene matches. Germline V gives CDR1 SQVTM, CDR2 ANQGSEA. CDR3 protein: CSAGLAGSETQYF. The DNA for the CDR3 is TGCAGCGCTGGACTAGCGGGTTCCGAGACCCAGTACTTC.

This chain joins TRBV6-5 and TRBJ1-2; TRBD1 is a possible D gene (5 bases). The ends were cut back, 10 bases at V and 2 bases at J, with 20 bases in the middle. The CDR3 length is 15 residues. Per the germline V gene, CDR1 is MNHEY and CDR2 is SVGAGI. The CDR3 loop is CATQGVSRSNYGYTF. The CDR3 DNA reads TGTGCCACCCAGGGTGTCAGTCGGTCCAACTATGGCTACACCTTC.

J is TRBJ1-4 and V is TRBV7-2; 7 bases agree with TRBD1. Trimming at V came to 5 bases and at J to 7 bases, leaving 10 bases not matched to a gene. Germline V gives CDR1 SGHTA, CDR2 FQGNSA. The CDR3 totals 15 residues. The CDR3 DNA reads as TGTGCCAGCAGCATTCGACAGGGTAGTGGTGAAAAACTGTTTTTT. This sequence encodes CASSIRQGSGEKLFF. Full variable domain (rest looked up from reference TRBV7-2 and TRBJ1-4): GAGVSQSPSNKVTEKGKDVELRCDPISGHTALYWYRQSLGQGLEFLIYFQGNSAPDKSGLPSDRFSAERTGGSVSTLTIQRTQQEDSAVYLCASSIRQGSGEKLFFGSGTQLSVL.

In this sample, this clone turned up a few times. V and J are TRBV6-5 and TRBJ2-5, with 9 bases fitting TRBD2. The germline V gene encodes CDR1 MNHEY and CDR2 SVGAGI. V lost 6 bases and J lost 1; bases outside the gene matches: 6. This CDR3 is built from 15 residues. CDR3: CASRKLAGSQETQYF. DNA of the CDR3: TGTGCCAGCAGAAAACTAGCGGGTTCCCAAGAGACCCAGTACTTC.